This T cell receptor beta chain came from a study of T cell repertoires in cytomegalovirus infection. Study background: Use of recently identified HLA-C-restricted and well-studied HLA-B-restricted CMV epitopes was part of the study. CMV infection plus the matching HLA type was flagged by public TCR beta signatures.

Overall study results and limits: Across the ex vivo response, the dominant clonotypes were HLA-C-restricted CMV-specific TCR beta clonotypes.

Comments on this clonotype: The target antigen is unknown.

One entry per CDR3 protein results from TCRdb running MiXCR on the reads. This table has around 300,000 distinct CDR3 sequences, more than 20% appearing once. CDR3 length: 15 residues. The chain uses TRBV12-3 or TRBV12-4 and TRBJ2-7, with D perhaps matching TRBD1 (5 bases). This specimen was cultured PBMCs, taken from culture after CMV antigen stimulation. This receptor was identified in a human donor in good health (CMV status not recorded). Some clones in this sample may be carry-over from other donors' samples. The CDR3 DNA follows: TGTGCGGGTTGGTCGTGGGGCTCAAGCTCCTACGAGCAGTACGTC. It codes for CAGWSWGSSSYEQYV.